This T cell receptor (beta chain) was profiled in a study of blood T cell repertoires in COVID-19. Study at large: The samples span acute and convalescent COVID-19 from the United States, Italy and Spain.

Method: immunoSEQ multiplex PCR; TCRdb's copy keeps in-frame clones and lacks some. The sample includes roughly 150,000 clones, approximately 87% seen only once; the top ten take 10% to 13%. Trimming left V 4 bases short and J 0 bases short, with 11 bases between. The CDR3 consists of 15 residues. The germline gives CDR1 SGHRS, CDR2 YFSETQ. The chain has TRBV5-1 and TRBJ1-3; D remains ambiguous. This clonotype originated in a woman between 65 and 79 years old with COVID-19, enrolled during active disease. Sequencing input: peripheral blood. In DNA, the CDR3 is TGCGCCAGCAGCCTTGGGAGTGTCTCTGGAAACACCATATATTTT. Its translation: CASSLGSVSGNTIYF.